The 7 T cell receptor beta chains given below trace back to one sample, sequenced in a study of cytomegalovirus exposure and HLA in healthy donors. Primers included in the PCR were 60 Vbeta and 13 Jbeta primers. Profiling relied on immunoSEQ multiplex PCR, and the TCRdb table lists in-frame clones only, not all of them. This sample has 26,000 or so clones, with about four fifths found just once. Sequences were obtained from PBMCs. These receptors all come from a male donor in good health and CMV-seronegative.

V usage is TRBV6-5 and J usage is TRBJ2-1, with D maybe TRBD2 (5 bases). The germline V gene encodes CDR1 MNHEY and CDR2 SVGAGI. This CDR3 is 15 amino acids long. Trimming cost V 6 bases and J 2 bases, with 14 bases left between them. The CDR3 nucleotides are TGTGCCAGCAGCCCGGCCCGGGAAGCCTACAATGAGCAGTTCTTC. It specifies CASSPAREAYNEQFF.

This rearrangement joins TRBV18 to TRBJ1-1, with no clear D. Looked up from germline, CDR1 is KGHSH and CDR2 is LQKENI. The CDR3 is 13 amino acids. V shed 5 bases and J shed 3 bases, with 10 bases lying between them. The CDR3 region has the DNA TGTGCCAGCTCAGCAACAGAAGACACTGAAGCTTTCTTT. Amino acid sequence: CASSATEDTEAFF. Complete variable domain (other parts from reference TRBV18 and TRBJ1-1): NAGVMQNPRHLVRRRGQEARLRCSPMKGHSHVYWYRQLPEEGLKFMVYLQKENIIDESGMPKERFSAEFPKEGPSILRIQQVVRGDSAAYFCASSATEDTEAFFGQGTRLTVV.

J is TRBJ2-7 and V is TRBV5-4, with 8 bases fitting TRBD1. The CDR3 totals 14 residues. Per the germline V gene, CDR1 is SGHNT and CDR2 is YYREEE (reference sequence). V was pared by 4 bases and J by 1 base, with 4 bases of the junction left unmatched. In nucleotides, the CDR3 is TGTGCCAGCAGCCCAGGACAGGGTTCCTACGAGCAGTACTTC. Its protein is CASSPGQGSYEQYF.

V gene TRBV30 combines with J gene TRBJ2-7, with 8 bases matching TRBD1. This CDR3 has 11 amino acids. V shed 1 base, J shed 12 bases, and the junction held 5 bases outside the gene matches. CDR1 is GTSNPN and CDR2 is SVGIG in the germline V gene (reference sequence). The CDR3 protein is CAWSAGGQGYF. The CDR3 nucleotides are TGTGCCTGGAGTGCCGGCGGACAGGGGTACTTC.

This clone was counted between two and nine times. The chain couples TRBV7-2 to TRBJ2-5; 7 nucleotides agree with TRBD1. CDR3 length: 14 residues. Germline V gene lookup returns CDR1 SGHTA and CDR2 FQGNSA. Unmatched junction bases numbered 7, after V lost 4 bases and J lost 5 bases. The CDR3 DNA follows: TGTGCCAGCAGCTCCGGGACAGTCTGGGAGACCCAGTACTTC. Its translation is CASSSGTVWETQYF.

This sequence joins TRBV5-1 and TRBJ2-5, with D possibly TRBD1 on 5 matching bases. TRBJ2-7 matches the DNA end more closely, so the J call is doubtful. This CDR3 region has 16 residues. Germline V gene sequence: CDR1 SGHRS, CDR2 YFSETQ. The CDR3: CASSGVQGPTAYEQYF. In DNA form, the CDR3 reads TGCGCCAGCAGCGGGGTTCAGGGCCCAACTGCCTACGAGCAGTACTTC.

V and J are TRBV10-3 and TRBJ2-3; TRBD1 agrees at 7 bases. The CDR3 runs 17 residues. The junction had 11 bases not matched to a gene; V was cut back by 2 bases and J by 3 bases. Germline lookup yields CDR1 ENHRY and CDR2 SYGVKD. Here the CDR3 reads CAISEPPWTGTTDTQYF. Written as DNA, the CDR3 is TGTGCCATCAGTGAGCCCCCCTGGACAGGAACTACAGATACGCAGTATTTT.